This entry is about one TCR beta chain. The source of the sample is a study of blood T cell repertoires in COVID-19. About the research overall: Acute and convalescent COVID-19 specimens originated in the United States, Italy and Spain. In each case, the material was cDNA or gDNA derived from T cells, B-cell-depleted T cells, or PBMCs.

TCRdb's table, derived via immunoSEQ multiplex PCR, lists solely in-frame clones and lacks some. Of roughly 78,000 clones listed, approximately 86% are singletons. From germline, CDR1 is MNHNY and CDR2 SVGAGI (reference sequence). The CDR3 runs 14 residues. V was clipped by 6 bases and J by 9 bases; unmatched bases: 6. J is TRBJ1-6 and V is TRBV6-6; 9 positions agree with TRBD1. This clonotype originated in a woman aged 60-70 years with acute or convalescent COVID-19. The sample taken for sequencing was peripheral blood. The CDR3 DNA sequence: TGTGCCAGCAGACGGACAGGGGAAGGTTCACCCCTCCACTTT. Its translation: CASRRTGEGSPLHF.